These 25 T cell receptor beta chains share one sample of origin, sequenced in a study of T cell responses to AZD1222 COVID-19 vaccine. Sequencing used immunoSEQ multiplex PCR; TCRdb keeps in-frame clones, though not all of them. The table includes 120,000 or so clones, 92% detected once. The specimen was peripheral blood, collected on day 0 of AZD1222 vaccination. These receptor sequences come from an adult in good health.

The chain recombines TRBV5-1 with TRBJ2-5; 10 positions agree with TRBD2. CDR3 length: 16 residues. The J segment lost 2 bases and the V segment lost 2 bases, leaving 6 bases of the junction unmatched. The V gene's germline CDR1 is SGHRS and CDR2 YFSETQ. The CDR3 coding sequence is TGCGCCAGCAGCTTTGGACTAGCGGAGCTACAAGAGACCCAGTACTTC. Encoded protein: CASSFGLAELQETQYF.

This sequence joins TRBV5-4 and TRBJ1-6; D remains ambiguous. Germline CDR1 reads SGHNT; CDR2 reads YYREEE (reference sequence). This CDR3 contains 12 residues. The V gene lost 4 bases and the J gene lost 7 bases, with 6 bases spanning the gap. The CDR3 DNA follows: TGTGCCAGCAGCCAAGACAATTCACCCCTCCACTTT. Translation gives CASSQDNSPLHF. The whole variable domain, filled in from reference TRBV5-4 and TRBJ1-6, reads ETGVTQSPTHLIKTRGQQVTLRCSSQSGHNTVSWYQQALGQGPQFIFQYYREEENGRGNFPPRFSGLQFPNYSSELNVNALELDDSALYLCASSQDNSPLHFGNGTRLTVT.

In DNA form, the CDR3 reads TGCGCCAGCAGCCCCCGTGGAGGGGGCAGGGAGACCCAGTACTTC. This codes for CASSPRGGGRETQYF. This chain links TRBV5-1 with TRBJ2-5, with a tentative D call TRBD1 (7 bases). Germline V gene sequence: CDR1 SGHRS, CDR2 YFSETQ. This CDR3 is 15 amino acids long. V was shortened by 4 bases and J by 5 bases, with 18 bases between the two germline ends.

The chain couples TRBV2 to TRBJ1-1; 10 bases match TRBD1. The CDR3 is 13 residues long. Germline-derived CDR1 and CDR2 are SNHLY and FYNNEI. The junction had 7 bases not matched to a gene; V was cut back by 6 bases and J by 9 bases. The CDR3 sequence: CASRDDRGLQAFF. In DNA, the CDR3 is TGTGCCAGCAGGGACGACAGGGGGCTTCAAGCTTTCTTT.

The CDR3 bases are TGTGCCAGCAGTTGGGCAGCCAGCGAGTTCTTC. This translates into CASSWAASEFF. V is TRBV6-5 and J is TRBJ2-1; no definite D call. This CDR3 contains 11 residues. Germline assignment: CDR1 MNHEY and CDR2 SVGAGI. Trimming stripped 4 bases from V and 14 bases from J, with 12 bases between.

This chain joins TRBV30 and TRBJ1-2; weak D call: TRBD1 (6 bases). In germline, CDR1 is GTSNPN, CDR2 SVGIG (reference sequence). Trimming pared 6 bases from V and 3 bases from J, leaving 14 bases between. The CDR3 is 13 residues long. The CDR3: CACGQISDYGYTF. The CDR3 nucleotides read TGTGCCTGTGGACAGATATCGGACTATGGCTACACCTTC.

The chain links TRBV15 to TRBJ2-7, with D uncertain. The CDR3 extends over 14 amino acids. Germline V CDR1 and CDR2: LNHNV, YYDKDF (reference sequence). With 5 bases removed from V and 4 bases from J, the gap between germline ends came to 15 bases. Here the CDR3 DNA reads TGTGCCACCAGCCACGGGCTGATTCAATACGAGCAGTACTTC. This translates into CATSHGLIQYEQYF.

V gene TRBV28 combines with J gene TRBJ2-7; D perhaps matches TRBD1 (5 bases). CDR1 and CDR2 from the germline V gene are MDHEN and SYDVKM. The length of the CDR3 is 12 residues. The V end lost 4 bases, the J end lost 9 bases, and 13 bases lay between the germline ends. The CDR3 DNA reads as TGTGCCAGCAGTTCCGCAGGGATGTGGCAGTACTTC. Translation gives CASSSAGMWQYF.

The chain employs TRBV18 and TRBJ2-5, with D uncertain. Germline assignment: CDR1 KGHSH and CDR2 LQKENI. The CDR3 totals 13 residues. V was pared by 0 bases and J by 5 bases, with 7 bases between. CDR3 sequence (DNA): TGTGCCAGCTCACCACCGACTCGGGAGACCCAGTACTTC. As protein: CASSPPTRETQYF.

The J gene is TRBJ1-5, the V gene TRBV5-6; D unresolved. Per the germline V gene, CDR1 is SGHDT and CDR2 is YYEEEE. Trimming removed 2 bases at V and 5 bases at J, with 8 bases between. This CDR3 spans 13 amino acids. In DNA form, the CDR3 reads TGTGCCAGCAGCTTTGGCAGCTATCAGCCCCAGCATTTT. Translating gives CASSFGSYQPQHF.

This clone is a singleton in its sample. The rearrangement uses TRBV11-3 and TRBJ2-7; a weak D match, TRBD2 (5 bases). The V gene's germline CDR1 is SGHNT and CDR2 YENEEA. The V gene lost 8 bases and the J gene lost 0 bases, with 11 bases spanning the gap. The CDR3 totals 13 residues. CDR3 nucleotide sequence: TGTGCCAGCTCTCCTGGGAGCTCCTACGAGCAGTACTTC. This codes for CASSPGSSYEQYF.

This clone has just one count. V usage is TRBV9 and J usage is TRBJ1-5; TRBD1 aligns across 9 bases. Trimming took 3 bases from V and 2 from J; bases not matched to a gene: 6. Germline loops: CDR1 SGDLS, CDR2 YYNGEE. CDR3 length: 16 amino acids. CDR3 residues: CASSAGTGNGNQPQHF. The CDR3 nucleotides are TGTGCCAGCAGCGCTGGGACAGGGAATGGCAATCAGCCCCAGCATTTT.

The J gene is TRBJ2-7, the V gene TRBV19, with D possibly called TRBD1 or TRBD2 (6 bases each). The V gene lost 10 bases and the J gene lost 4 bases, with 26 bases spanning the gap. The CDR3 loop spans 16 amino acids. The germline CDR1 and CDR2 sequences are LNHDA and SQIVND (reference sequence). CDR3 amino acids: CAIQPMGGPSRYEQYF. The CDR3 nucleotides read TGTGCCATACAGCCCATGGGGGGCCCGAGTCGTTACGAGCAGTACTTC.

V gene TRBV2 combines with J gene TRBJ1-6, with D maybe TRBD1 (5 bases). Trimming left V 4 bases short and J 10 bases short, with 14 bases between. Germline V gene data show CDR1 as SNHLY and CDR2 as FYNNEI. The CDR3 is 14 amino acids. The chain's CDR3 is CASSASRGGSPLHF. DNA for the CDR3: TGTGCCAGCAGTGCCAGCCGCGGGGGATCACCCCTCCACTTT. Complete variable domain (other parts from reference TRBV2 and TRBJ1-6): EPEVTQTPSHQVTQMGQEVILRCVPISNHLYFYWYRQILGQKVEFLVSFYNNEISEKSEIFDDQFSVERPDGSNFTLKIRSTKLEDSAMYFCASSASRGGSPLHFGNGTRLTVT.

The chain employs TRBV30 and TRBJ2-1; 7 nucleotides align to TRBD2. The length of the CDR3 is 15 residues. The germline gives CDR1 GTSNPN, CDR2 SVGIG (reference sequence). The trim removed 4 bases at V and 1 base at J, leaving 7 bases unmatched. Here the CDR3 reads CAWTQTGLSYNEQFF. In nucleotides, the CDR3 is TGTGCCTGGACTCAAACGGGACTATCCTACAATGAGCAGTTCTTC. Filled out from reference TRBV30 and TRBJ2-1, the complete variable domain reads SQTIHQWPATLVQPVGSPLSLECTVEGTSNPNLYWYRQAAGRGLQLLFYSVGIGQISSEVPQNLSASRPQDRQFILSSKKLLLSDSGFYLCAWTQTGLSYNEQFFGPGTRLTVL.

The chain joins TRBV30 to TRBJ1-2, with D perhaps TRBD1 (6 bases). The germline gives CDR1 GTSNPN, CDR2 SVGIG (reference sequence). There are 12 residues in the CDR3. Trimming pared 3 bases from V and 7 bases from J, leaving 12 bases between. The DNA of the CDR3 is TGTGCCTGGAGCCCACAGGGTTTTGGCTACACCTTC. Translation: CAWSPQGFGYTF. Complete variable domain (other parts from reference TRBV30 and TRBJ1-2): SQTIHQWPATLVQPVGSPLSLECTVEGTSNPNLYWYRQAAGRGLQLLFYSVGIGQISSEVPQNLSASRPQDRQFILSSKKLLLSDSGFYLCAWSPQGFGYTFGSGTRLTVV.

A note on this clone: Its ends do not fully match the called genes, so a read error is possible. The chain links TRBV3-1 (or the pseudogene TRBV3-2) to TRBJ1-6; D perhaps matches TRBD1 (6 bases). Germline CDR1 is LGHDT and CDR2 is YNNKEL (reference sequence). CDR3 size: 8 residues. CDR3 sequence: CANRVSPF. CDR3 DNA sequence: TGTGCCAACAGGGTCTCCCCCTTT.

V is TRBV19 and J is TRBJ2-7; 8 bases align to TRBD1. The germline V gene encodes CDR1 LNHDA and CDR2 SQIVND (reference sequence). Trimming removed 0 bases from V and 5 bases from J; junction bases left unmatched: 6. The CDR3 length is 15 residues. Written as DNA, the CDR3 is TGTGCCAGTAGTATAGATGACAGGGGATGGGACGAGCAGTACTTC. Translation: CASSIDDRGWDEQYF.

The table lists this clone with a count of one. This rearrangement joins TRBV5-1 to TRBJ1-1; possibly TRBD1 for D (6 bases). The CDR3 is made up of 14 amino acids. Trimming took off 0 bases at V and 2 bases at J, with 8 bases between the two ends. Germline CDR1 is SGHRS and CDR2 is YFSETQ. The CDR3 nucleotides are TGCGCCAGCAGCTTGGCCAGGGGAAACACTGAAGCTTTCTTT. This sequence encodes CASSLARGNTEAFF.

The V gene is TRBV12-3 or TRBV12-4, the J gene TRBJ1-1; D is unclear. V lost 6 bases to trimming and J lost 0 bases, with 8 bases between them. CDR3 length equals 13 residues. As DNA, the CDR3 is TGTGCCAGCAGGATAAGGATGAACACTGAAGCTTTCTTT. This translates into CASRIRMNTEAFF.

The chain couples TRBV6-4 to TRBJ2-1, with D perhaps TRBD1 (6 bases). The germline gives CDR1 MRHNA, CDR2 SNTAGT. The V and J ends lost 3 bases and 5 bases respectively, with 14 bases between them. This CDR3 is 15 amino acids long. The CDR3 is CASSEGAGTHNEQFF. DNA of the CDR3: TGTGCCAGCAGTGAGGGGGCAGGGACCCACAATGAGCAGTTCTTC.

For the CDR3, the DNA is TGTGCCAGTAGTATCAACGTAACGGATTCCTACGAGCAGTACTTC. Protein sequence: CASSINVTDSYEQYF. The gene calls are TRBV19 and TRBJ2-7; D ambiguous. This CDR3 spans 15 amino acids. Trimming shortened V by 3 bases and J by 1 base, and 13 bases separated the two germline ends. The germline gives CDR1 LNHDA, CDR2 SQIVND (reference sequence).

The chain has TRBV29-1 and TRBJ2-5; possible D gene TRBD1, 6 bases. CDR3 size: 12 residues. Germline assignment: CDR1 SQVTM and CDR2 ANQGSEA. V was shortened by 5 bases and J by 1 base, with 8 bases between the two germline ends. CDR3 DNA: TGCAGCGTTCCACAGGGCCAAGAGACCCAGTACTTC. This gives the protein CSVPQGQETQYF.

The chain employs TRBV7-8 and TRBJ2-2; 7 bases are shared with TRBD1. Losses at the gene ends were 6 bases for V and 3 bases for J; bases not matched to a gene: 7. Germline V gene lookup returns CDR1 SGHVS and CDR2 FQNEAQ. CDR3 length: 15 amino acids. CDR3 in amino acids: CASSLGDSYTGELFF. Here the CDR3 DNA reads TGTGCCAGCAGTCTAGGGGACAGTTACACCGGGGAGCTGTTTTTT.

The V and J genes are TRBV12-3 or TRBV12-4 and TRBJ1-2; a weak D match, TRBD1 (6 bases). Trimming shortened V by 8 bases and J by 7 bases, and 17 bases separated the two germline ends. CDR3 length: 13 amino acids. As DNA, the CDR3 is TGTGCCAGCTCTAAGGGCAGGGGTCTTGGCTACACCTTC. It translates to CASSKGRGLGYTF.